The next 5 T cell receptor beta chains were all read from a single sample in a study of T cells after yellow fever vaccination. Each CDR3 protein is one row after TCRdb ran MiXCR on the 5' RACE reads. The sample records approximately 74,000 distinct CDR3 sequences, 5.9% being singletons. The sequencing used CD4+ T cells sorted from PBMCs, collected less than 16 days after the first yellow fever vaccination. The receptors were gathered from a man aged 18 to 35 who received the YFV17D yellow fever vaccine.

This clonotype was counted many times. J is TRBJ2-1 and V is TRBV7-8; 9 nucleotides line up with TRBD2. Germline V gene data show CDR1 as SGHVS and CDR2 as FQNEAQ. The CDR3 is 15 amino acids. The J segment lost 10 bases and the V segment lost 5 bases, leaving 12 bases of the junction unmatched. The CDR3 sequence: CASSPQGGGAREQFF. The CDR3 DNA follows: TGTGCCAGCAGCCCCCAAGGCGGGGGGGCCCGGGAGCAGTTCTTC.

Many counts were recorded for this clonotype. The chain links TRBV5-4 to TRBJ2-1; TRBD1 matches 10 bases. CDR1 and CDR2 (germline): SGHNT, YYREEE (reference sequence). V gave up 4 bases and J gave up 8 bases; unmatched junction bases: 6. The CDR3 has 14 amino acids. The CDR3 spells CASSRGQGGDEQFF. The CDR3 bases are TGTGCCAGCAGCCGCGGACAGGGGGGGGATGAGCAGTTCTTC. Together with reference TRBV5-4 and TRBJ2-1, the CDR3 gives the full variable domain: ETGVTQSPTHLIKTRGQQVTLRCSSQSGHNTVSWYQQALGQGPQFIFQYYREEENGRGNFPPRFSGLQFPNYSSELNVNALELDDSALYLCASSRGQGGDEQFFGPGTRLTVL.

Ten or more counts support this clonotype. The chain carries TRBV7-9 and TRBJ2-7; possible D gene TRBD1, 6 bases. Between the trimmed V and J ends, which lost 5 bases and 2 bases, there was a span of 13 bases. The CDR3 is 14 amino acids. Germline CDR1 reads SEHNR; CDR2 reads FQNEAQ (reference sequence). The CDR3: CASSLGTLAYEQYF. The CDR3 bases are TGTGCCAGCAGCCTGGGGACACTGGCCTACGAGCAGTACTTC. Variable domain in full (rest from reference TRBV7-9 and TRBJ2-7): DTGVSQNPRHKITKRGQNVTFRCDPISEHNRLYWYRQTLGQGPEFLTYFQNEAQLEKSRLLSDRFSAERPKGSFSTLEIQRTEQGDSAMYLCASSLGTLAYEQYFGPGTRLTVT.

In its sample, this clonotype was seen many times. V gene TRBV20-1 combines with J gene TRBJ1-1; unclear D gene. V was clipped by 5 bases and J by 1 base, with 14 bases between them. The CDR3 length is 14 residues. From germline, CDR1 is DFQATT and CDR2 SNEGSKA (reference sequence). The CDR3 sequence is CSAPTPGSNTEAFF. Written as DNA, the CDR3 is TGCAGTGCTCCTACCCCGGGCTCGAACACTGAAGCTTTCTTT.

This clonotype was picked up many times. The CDR3 nucleotides are TGCGCCAGCAGCCCGGGACAGGGTAATGATGGCTACACCTTC. Translated: CASSPGQGNDGYTF. The rearrangement joins TRBV5-1 to TRBJ1-2; 9 nucleotides align to TRBD1. The J segment lost 6 bases and the V segment lost 4 bases, leaving 7 bases of the junction unmatched. The germline V gene has CDR1 SGHRS and CDR2 YFSETQ. There are 14 residues in the CDR3.